The present entry profiles one T cell receptor (beta chain) with its context. Its antigen is unidentified. This CDR3 has 17 residues. Per the germline V gene, CDR1 is MGHRA and CDR2 is YSYEKL. V was trimmed by 2 bases and J by 6 bases, leaving 19 bases between them. This entry is derived from a study of shared clonotypes between healthy human individuals. General study findings and limits: Few donors restricted represented genetic and exposure-history diversity.

TCRdb's copy holds only in-frame clones and misses some; the assay was immunoSEQ multiplex PCR. The profile covers a few million clones, with around nine tenths appearing a single time and around 0.14% taken by the ten largest. Investigators divided CD4+ cells into CD45RA+ naive and CD45RA-negative memory subsets. The TCR originated in a man between 18 and 29 years old in good health. The sequenced material came from naive CD4+ T cells sorted from blood. Subset in this sample: CD45RA+ positively selected. The chain combines TRBV4-1 with TRBJ1-4, with D unclear. The CDR3 reads CASSQLFNPLGDEKLFF. CDR3 DNA: TGCGCCAGCAGCCAACTCTTTAACCCACTTGGAGATGAAAAACTGTTTTTT.